This TCR beta chain emerged from a study of T cell responses to AZD1222 COVID-19 vaccine. Concerning this clone: Its antigen is unknown.

Trimming took 6 bases from V and 9 from J, leaving 11 bases between them. Germline V CDR1 and CDR2: SNHLY, FYNNEI. There are 11 residues in the CDR3. Data came from immunoSEQ multiplex PCR; TCRdb stores just in-frame clones and leaves some out. Counted here are around 260,000 clones, roughly 93% occurring once; the ten biggest clones make up 0.55%. Overall study findings and caveats: Reports say nearly half of spike-specific TCRs go after unmutated variant regions. Repertoires were sampled only after the peak T cell response. Seropositive at baseline were only a handful of AZD1222 recipients.

The chain is built from TRBV2 and TRBJ1-1, with D uncertain. The TCR originated in an adult in good health. The source was peripheral blood, collected on day 0 of AZD1222 vaccination. The CDR3 coding sequence is TGTGCCAGCAGCATAAGTTGGCAAGCTTTCTTT. Translating it yields CASSISWQAFF.